The 8 T cell receptor beta chains in this list originate from one sample, sequenced in a study of glioma-infiltrating T cells after dendritic cell vaccination. The time point here: after dendritic cell vaccination, including at tumor progression/relapse. Libraries were prepared by immunoSEQ multiplex PCR; TCRdb keeps only in-frame clonotypes and omits some of them. Of tens of thousands of clones listed, 75% to 85% are singletons. The sample here was blood, taken after dendritic cell vaccination. All receptors come from a human donor with glioblastoma.

CDR3 DNA: TGTGCCAGCAGTAACAGGGACGGCTACGAGCAGTACTTC. Residues: CASSNRDGYEQYF. The gene calls are TRBV6-5 and TRBJ2-7; D possibly corresponds to TRBD1 (6 bases). Trimming left V 5 bases short and J 3 bases short, with 11 bases between. CDR3 length equals 13 residues. Per the germline V gene, CDR1 is MNHEY and CDR2 is SVGAGI.

The V and J genes are TRBV30 and TRBJ2-7; D uncertain. Germline CDR1 reads GTSNPN; CDR2 reads SVGIG (reference sequence). Trimming took off 0 bases at V and 6 bases at J, with 12 bases between the two ends. The CDR3 has 13 residues. The DNA for the CDR3 is TGTGCCTGGAGTGTAGGTCGGAGAAGCGAGCAGTACGTC. This gives the protein CAWSVGRRSEQYV.

This clone was seen just once. V and J are TRBV11-3 and TRBJ2-3; 7 bases map to TRBD2. Unmatched junction bases numbered 9, after V lost 5 bases and J lost 1 base. Germline values: CDR1 SGHNT, CDR2 YENEEA. This CDR3 region has 16 residues. The CDR3 region has the DNA TGTGCCAGCAGCCTTATGAGGGGAGGGGGCACAGATACGCAGTATTTT. Protein sequence: CASSLMRGGGTDTQYF.

The CDR3 coding sequence is TGTGCCAGCAGCCTCGGAGGCCGCTCCTACGAGCAGTACGTC. It yields the protein CASSLGGRSYEQYV. This chain uses TRBV7-8 with TRBJ2-7; tentatively, D is TRBD2 (5 bases). The CDR3 is made up of 14 amino acids. Trimming cost V 5 bases and J 0 bases, with 11 bases left between them. Germline V gives CDR1 SGHVS, CDR2 FQNEAQ.

This chain links TRBV7-6 with TRBJ2-2; possible D gene TRBD2, 6 bases. The germline CDR1 and CDR2 sequences are SGHVS and FNYEAQ. CDR3 length: 15 amino acids. V lost 8 bases, J lost 1 base, and 14 bases lay in between. In DNA form, the CDR3 reads TGTGCCAGCCGCAAAAGGAGGGAGAACACCGGGGAGCTGTTTTTT. Translated: CASRKRRENTGELFF.

The chain carries TRBV5-1 and TRBJ2-6; D is possibly TRBD2 (5 bases). Germline-derived CDR1 and CDR2 are SGHRS and YFSETQ. Trimming removed 4 bases from V and 1 base from J, with 12 bases in between. The CDR3 length is 16 residues. CDR3 sequence (DNA): TGCGCCAGCAGCCACGACGCGGGTTCTGGGGCCAACGTCCTGACTTTC. Translated: CASSHDAGSGANVLTF.

The genes are TRBV6-6 and TRBJ2-7; 7 positions match TRBD1. Germline V CDR1 and CDR2: MNHNY, SVGAGI (reference sequence). Trimming cost V 2 bases and J 2 bases; bases outside gene matches: 6. This CDR3 has 15 residues. The CDR3 sequence: CASSYDPGQTYEQYV. The CDR3, as DNA: TGTGCCAGCAGTTACGACCCGGGACAGACCTACGAGCAGTACGTC.

CDR3 loop: CASSFSGGFYNEQFF. As DNA, the CDR3 is TGTGCCAGCAGTTTCTCGGGTGGGTTCTACAATGAGCAGTTCTTC. The chain links TRBV28 to TRBJ2-1; D gene unclear. Trimming removed 3 bases at V and 3 bases at J, with 12 bases between. The CDR3 has 15 amino acids. Germline V gives CDR1 MDHEN, CDR2 SYDVKM.